The 25 T cell receptor beta chains below were found in one sample sequenced in a study of response to subunit inactivated influenza vaccine (dated by TCRdb to 2017 to 2018). The library was prepared using RT-PCR. The reads were generated on an Illumina HiSeq 2500. TCRdb itself trimmed the public reads at Q25 with fastp, ran MiXCR and retained productive beta chains. Merged by CDR3 protein, the rows form single entries marked with the most common genes and DNA. This sample has under 850,000 distinct CDR3 sequences in its table, and around 18% of those were observed once. The ten largest clones capture roughly a tenth of the sample. Sequenced material: PBMCs from blood, taken 5 to 6 days after vaccination. The receptor set was obtained from a man aged 45-65 years who received an inactivated influenza vaccine. Donor details come from another sample of the same person, matched by shared clones.

The chain couples TRBV28 to TRBJ2-1; 10 nucleotides align to TRBD2. This CDR3 comprises 16 residues. Germline V gives CDR1 MDHEN, CDR2 SYDVKM. Trimming cost V 1 base and J 5 bases; bases outside gene matches: 5. CDR3 residues: CASSLSGLARNNEQFF. The CDR3 region has the DNA TGTGCCAGCAGTTTATCGGGACTAGCGAGGAACAATGAGCAGTTCTTC. The full variable domain, completed using reference TRBV28 and TRBJ2-1, is DVKVTQSSRYLVKRTGEKVFLECVQDMDHENMFWYRQDPGLGLRLIYFSYDVKMKEKGDIPEGYSVSREKKERFSLILESASTNQTSMYLCASSLSGLARNNEQFFGPGTRLTVL.

This chain uses TRBV6-5 with TRBJ1-1; D is unresolved. V dropped 0 bases and J dropped 4 bases, with 18 bases sitting between them. Per germline, CDR1 MNHEY and CDR2 SVGAGI. The CDR3 length is 17 residues. The CDR3 sequence is CASSYSVFGRGGTEAFF. CDR3 DNA: TGTGCCAGCAGTTACTCGGTCTTCGGTCGGGGAGGCACTGAAGCTTTCTTT.

This clonotype occurred a few times. V is TRBV7-2 and J is TRBJ2-5; 8 bases map to TRBD2. This CDR3 is built from 14 residues. The junction had 4 bases not matched to a gene; V was cut back by 0 bases and J by 7 bases. Germline-derived CDR1 and CDR2 are SGHTA and FQGNSA. CDR3 in DNA: TGTGCCAGCAGCTTAGCGCGGGAGGTGGGGACCCAGTACTTC. It translates to CASSLAREVGTQYF.

This clonotype was seen only a few times. V and J are TRBV11-3 and TRBJ2-3, with 8 bases fitting TRBD2. Germline CDR1 is SGHNT and CDR2 is YENEEA. Trimming took 3 bases from V and 6 from J; bases not matched to a gene: 8. This CDR3 has 15 residues. The DNA for the CDR3 is TGTGCCAGCAGCTTGGATAGCGGGGCGGGGGATACGCAGTATTTT. It specifies CASSLDSGAGDTQYF.

The sample holds a few counts of this clonotype. The chain couples TRBV20-1 to TRBJ2-1; possibly TRBD1 for D (6 bases). CDR1 DFQATT and CDR2 SNEGSKA come from the germline V gene (reference sequence). Trimming stripped 0 bases from V and 0 bases from J, with 9 bases between. This CDR3 spans 15 amino acids. CDR3 protein: CSARDSGASYNEQFF. The CDR3 nucleotides read TGCAGTGCTAGAGATTCAGGGGCCTCCTACAATGAGCAGTTCTTC.

This clonotype was picked up many times. This CDR3 reads CASSHVGRTYEQYF. The CDR3 bases are TGCGCCAGCAGCCATGTAGGCCGAACCTACGAGCAGTACTTC. This chain links TRBV4-3 with TRBJ2-7; the D is unclear. Trimming pared 3 bases from V and 2 bases from J, leaving 11 bases between. Germline assignment: CDR1 LGHNA and CDR2 YSLEER. This CDR3 has 14 amino acids.

The V gene is TRBV20-1, the J gene TRBJ2-2; possibly TRBD1 for D (6 bases). CDR1 is DFQATT and CDR2 is SNEGSKA in the germline V gene (reference sequence). Trimming pared 6 bases from V and 7 bases from J, leaving 21 bases between. The CDR3 is 15 amino acids. In nucleotides, the CDR3 is TGCAGTGCCCGGGAAGACAGGTTCCCCGTCGGGGAGCTGTTTTTT. Translated, it gives CSAREDRFPVGELFF.

The chain joins TRBV5-1 to TRBJ1-1, with unresolved D. V lost 4 bases, J lost 1 base, and 14 bases lay in between. The germline CDR1 and CDR2 sequences are SGHRS and YFSETQ. The CDR3 is made up of 15 amino acids. In nucleotides, the CDR3 is TGCGCCAGCAGCACGTCTGGGGTAGGGAACACTGAAGCTTTCTTT. Translated, it gives CASSTSGVGNTEAFF.

A few counts support this clonotype. The chain joins TRBV24-1 to TRBJ2-1, with 8 positions matching TRBD2. V lost 2 bases, J lost 3 bases, and 5 bases stayed unmatched. Germline CDR1 and CDR2: KGHDR and SFDVKD. This CDR3 comprises 16 residues. The CDR3 sequence: CATSDWGLAGYNEQFF. In nucleotides, the CDR3 is TGTGCCACCAGTGATTGGGGCCTAGCGGGCTACAATGAGCAGTTCTTC.

The chain joins TRBV11-2 to TRBJ2-6; 11 positions match TRBD1. The J segment lost 4 bases and the V segment lost 4 bases, leaving 6 bases of the junction unmatched. Per the germline V gene, CDR1 is SGHAT and CDR2 is FQNNGV. CDR3 size: 17 residues. CDR3 residues: CASSSGTGGSGANVLTF. The CDR3, as DNA: TGTGCCAGCAGCTCCGGGACAGGGGGTTCCGGGGCCAACGTCCTGACTTTC.

Only a few counts were recorded for this clonotype. This chain connects TRBV10-3 to TRBJ2-7; 7 bases are a match to TRBD1. V was clipped by 4 bases and J by 3 bases; unmatched bases: 3. This CDR3 contains 13 residues. CDR1 is ENHRY, CDR2 SYGVKD, per germline. The CDR3 DNA follows: TGTGCCATCAGTGGACAGGGCTTCTACGAGCAGTACTTC. This gives the protein CAISGQGFYEQYF.

This clonotype has ten or more counts. V and J are TRBV20-1 and TRBJ2-3, with 7 bases lining up with TRBD1. Per the germline V gene, CDR1 is DFQATT and CDR2 is SNEGSKA (reference sequence). There are 14 residues in the CDR3. The V segment lost 5 bases and the J segment 6 bases; nucleotides outside the gene matches: 11. The CDR3 DNA reads TGCAGTGCTCAGAGACAGGGCATAAGCGATACGCAGTATTTT. Amino acid sequence: CSAQRQGISDTQYF.

This clonotype was picked up a small number of times. V and J are TRBV9 and TRBJ2-1; 8 bases line up with TRBD1. The CDR3 is made up of 14 amino acids. Trimming at V came to 2 bases and at J to 8 bases, leaving 6 bases not matched to a gene. Per germline, CDR1 SGDLS and CDR2 YYNGEE. CDR3 amino acids: CASSVDRGRDEQFF. The CDR3 coding sequence is TGTGCCAGCAGCGTCGACAGGGGAAGAGATGAGCAGTTCTTC.

This clonotype was seen many times. The V call is TRBV5-1, the J call TRBJ2-5; 13 bases are a match to TRBD2. After removal of 0 bases from V and 3 bases from J, the junction contained 8 bases not matched to a gene. The CDR3 has 18 amino acids. The V gene's germline CDR1 is SGHRS and CDR2 YFSETQ. The chain's CDR3 is CASSLANQGTSGKETQYF. DNA of the CDR3: TGCGCCAGCAGCTTGGCCAATCAGGGGACTAGCGGGAAAGAGACCCAGTACTTC.

This chain joins TRBV20-1 and TRBJ2-1; TRBD1 matches 8 bases. Germline V gives CDR1 DFQATT, CDR2 SNEGSKA (reference sequence). J gave up 8 bases and V 3 bases, and 6 bases lay outside the gene matches. This CDR3 has 13 amino acids. In DNA form, the CDR3 reads TGCAGTGCTAGTACCAGGGGGCAGGATGAGCAGTTCTTC. Encoded protein: CSASTRGQDEQFF.

V gene TRBV20-1 combines with J gene TRBJ2-7; perhaps TRBD2 as D (5 bases). V lost 3 bases and J 2 bases, leaving 11 bases between the germline ends. The CDR3 covers 13 residues. CDR1 and CDR2 from the germline V gene are DFQATT and SNEGSKA (reference sequence). The CDR3 here is CSARGDKTYEQYF. CDR3 DNA: TGCAGTGCTAGGGGAGACAAAACCTACGAGCAGTACTTC.

This chain connects TRBV28 to TRBJ2-1; 12 nucleotides line up with TRBD2. V was pared by 3 bases and J by 6 bases, with 6 bases of the junction left unmatched. CDR1 MDHEN and CDR2 SYDVKM come from the germline V gene. This CDR3 region has 16 residues. The CDR3 DNA follows: TGTGCCAGCAGTTTCTCCCTAGCGGGGGGGCTCAATGAGCAGTTCTTC. The encoded protein is CASSFSLAGGLNEQFF.

This clonotype was recorded a few times. This chain connects TRBV20-1 to TRBJ1-2; a possible D gene is TRBD1 (6 bases). V dropped 3 bases and J dropped 3 bases, with 11 bases sitting between them. This CDR3 is built from 13 residues. Germline CDR1 reads DFQATT; CDR2 reads SNEGSKA (reference sequence). The CDR3 sequence: CSASLQGYYGYTF. Written as DNA, the CDR3 is TGCAGTGCTAGTCTGCAGGGGTACTATGGCTACACCTTC.

This clonotype was observed a few times. The rearrangement uses TRBV27 and TRBJ2-1, with 10 bases lining up with TRBD2. CDR3 length: 17 amino acids. Germline CDR1 and CDR2: MNHEY and SMNVEV (reference sequence). V lost 8 bases to trimming and J lost 3 bases; unmatched junction nucleotides: 13. The CDR3 region is CASPCGHLAGDYNEQFF. As DNA, the CDR3 is TGTGCCAGCCCCTGCGGACATCTAGCGGGAGACTACAATGAGCAGTTCTTC.

The J gene is TRBJ2-6, the V gene TRBV4-1, with 7 bases aligning to TRBD1. In germline, CDR1 is MGHRA, CDR2 YSYEKL. The CDR3 totals 17 residues. Trimming cost V 1 base and J 3 bases; bases outside gene matches: 6. Here the CDR3 DNA reads TGCGCCAGCAGCCAAGTACCAGGGGGTTTTGGGGCCAACGTCCTGACTTTC. This translates into CASSQVPGGFGANVLTF.

This clonotype was counted many times. The chain combines TRBV6-1 with TRBJ1-1; 7 bases are a match to TRBD1. The CDR3 is 15 amino acids. With V trimmed by 5 bases and J by 4 bases, 10 bases remained unmatched. Germline V lookup: CDR1 MNHNS, CDR2 SASEGT. This CDR3 is CASSQGVAGGTEAFF. The CDR3 DNA sequence: TGTGCCAGCAGTCAGGGTGTGGCAGGGGGCACTGAAGCTTTCTTT.

This clonotype came up a few times. The chain is built from TRBV28 and TRBJ1-5, with 9 bases lining up with TRBD1. The CDR3 sequence is 16 residues long. V shed 6 bases and J 3 bases; nucleotides not matched to a gene: 9. Germline CDR1 is MDHEN and CDR2 is SYDVKM. The chain's CDR3 is CASRKGGQGVNQPQHF. The CDR3 coding sequence is TGTGCCAGCAGAAAAGGGGGACAGGGAGTCAATCAGCCCCAGCATTTT.

This chain connects TRBV28 to TRBJ2-3; D possibly uses TRBD1 or TRBD2 (6 bases each). Germline V gene lookup returns CDR1 MDHEN and CDR2 SYDVKM. There are 16 residues in the CDR3. The V end lost 4 bases, the J end lost 6 bases, and 20 bases lay between the germline ends. CDR3 nucleotide sequence: TGTGCCAGCAGTTCAAGGGGGACGTGGGGGGCCGATACGCAGTATTTT. It codes for CASSSRGTWGADTQYF.

The rearrangement joins TRBV11-2 to TRBJ2-6, with TRBD2 identical over 8 bases. The trim removed 3 bases at V and 0 bases at J, leaving 4 bases unmatched. This CDR3 contains 17 residues. Germline V gene sequence: CDR1 SGHAT, CDR2 FQNNGV. This CDR3 is CASSLRGVLSGANVLTF. For the CDR3, the DNA is TGTGCCAGCAGCTTGCGGGGGGTCCTCTCTGGGGCCAACGTCCTGACTTTC.

The chain joins TRBV24-1 to TRBJ2-3, with D hard to call. This CDR3 is built from 15 residues. V shed 5 bases and J shed 2 bases, with 13 bases lying between them. In germline, CDR1 is KGHDR, CDR2 SFDVKD. The CDR3 DNA reads as TGTGCCACCAGTGGCCAGGTCGGCTCCACAGATACGCAGTATTTT. This sequence encodes CATSGQVGSTDTQYF.